The clone carrying this T cell receptor (beta chain) has only a few counts. This sample was included in a study of blood T cells in healthy people across ages. The CDR3 has 17 residues. The germline V and J ends were trimmed by 2 bases and 0 bases, with 13 bases remaining between them. A second PCR, run for roughly 7 to 11 cycles, used a sample-barcoded 5' primer plus a J-beta primer mix. MiXCR, run by TCRdb on the 5' RACE reads, gives a single entry per CDR3 protein. The sample includes 600,000 or so distinct CDR3 sequences, less than 60% seen only once; the top ten take around 25%. This sequence joins TRBV12-3 or TRBV12-4 and TRBJ1-4; no firm D call. This sequence originates from an elderly man in good health. The sample taken for sequencing was blood. As DNA, the CDR3 is TGTGCCAGCAGTTTATTCGGCGGCAGACCAACTAATGAAAAACTGTTTTTT. It specifies CASSLFGGRPTNEKLFF.